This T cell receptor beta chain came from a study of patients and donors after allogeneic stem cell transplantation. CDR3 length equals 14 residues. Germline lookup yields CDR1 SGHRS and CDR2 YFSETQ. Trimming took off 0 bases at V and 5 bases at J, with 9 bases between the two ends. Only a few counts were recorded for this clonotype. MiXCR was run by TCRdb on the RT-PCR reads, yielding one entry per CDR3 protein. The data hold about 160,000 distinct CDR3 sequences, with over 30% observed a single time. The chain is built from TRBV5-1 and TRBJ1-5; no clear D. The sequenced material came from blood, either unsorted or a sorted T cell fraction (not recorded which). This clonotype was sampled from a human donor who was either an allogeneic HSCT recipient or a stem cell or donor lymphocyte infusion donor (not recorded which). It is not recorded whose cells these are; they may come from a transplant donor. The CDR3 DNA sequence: TGCGCCAGCAGCTTGGGGGATGGGGATCAGCCCCAGCATTTT. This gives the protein CASSLGDGDQPQHF.